This entry lists 32 T cell receptor beta chains sequenced from one sample in a study of CD8 T cells in ankylosing spondylitis. Each CDR3 protein is one row after TCRdb ran MiXCR on the 5' RACE reads. The sample has 200,000 to 250,000 distinct CDR3 sequences, approximately 8.4% seen once. The sample consisted of blood, either unsorted or a sorted T cell fraction (not recorded which). These receptors originate from a female donor with ankylosing spondylitis or in good health (not recorded which).

This clonotype has a count of ten or more. J is TRBJ2-1 and V is TRBV7-6; 10 bases agree with TRBD2. Per germline, CDR1 SGHVS and CDR2 FNYEAQ. Losses at the gene ends were 2 bases for V and 4 bases for J; bases not matched to a gene: 2. The CDR3 covers 15 residues. The DNA of the CDR3 is TGTGCCAGCAGCTTAAGCGGGAGGGGTTACAATGAGCAGTTCTTC. Protein: CASSLSGRGYNEQFF.

This clonotype was observed at least ten times. This rearrangement joins TRBV14 to TRBJ1-6; D gene unclear. The CDR3 has 12 residues. V lost 0 bases to trimming and J lost 9 bases, with 3 bases between them. Germline V gene lookup returns CDR1 SGHDN and CDR2 FVKESK. The CDR3 bases are TGTGCCAGCAGCCAAGATTTTTCACCCCTCCACTTT. Protein product: CASSQDFSPLHF. Filled out from reference TRBV14 and TRBJ1-6, the complete variable domain reads EAGVTQFPSHSVIEKGQTVTLRCDPISGHDNLYWYRRVMGKEIKFLLHFVKESKQDESGMPNNRFLAERTGGTYSTLKVQPAELEDSGVYFCASSQDFSPLHFGNGTRLTVT.

This clonotype was counted many times. The rearrangement links TRBV20-1 to TRBJ2-2; no definite D call. V was cut by 4 bases and J by 2 bases, with 8 bases left in between. CDR3 length: 13 amino acids. Germline-derived CDR1 and CDR2 are DFQATT and SNEGSKA (reference sequence). This CDR3 reads CSAIGVNTGELFF. DNA of the CDR3: TGCAGTGCTATTGGGGTTAACACCGGGGAGCTGTTTTTT.

This clonotype was counted ten times or more. This chain links TRBV5-1 with TRBJ2-2; D is ambiguous. Germline CDR1 SGHRS, CDR2 YFSETQ. Trimming removed 7 bases at V and 3 bases at J, with 13 bases between. CDR3 size: 14 residues. CDR3 sequence (DNA): TGCGCCAGCGAGGCCGGTTTGGACACCGGGGAGCTGTTTTTT. It is translated as CASEAGLDTGELFF.

The sample holds many counts of this clonotype. This rearrangement joins TRBV20-1 to TRBJ2-1; D is ambiguous. Germline V gives CDR1 DFQATT, CDR2 SNEGSKA (reference sequence). The CDR3 consists of 16 residues. The V end was cut by 0 bases, the J end by 2 bases, with 14 bases between. CDR3 coding DNA: TGCAGTGCTAGAGATTTAAGGCGGAGTCCCTACAATGAGCAGTTCTTC. Protein sequence: CSARDLRRSPYNEQFF.

In its sample, this clonotype was seen a few times. One end of the junction varies from germline; a read error may be responsible. V gene TRBV20-1 combines with J gene TRBJ2-2; 10 nucleotides match TRBD2. Looked up from germline, CDR1 is DFQATT and CDR2 is SNEGSKA (reference sequence). This CDR3 region has 17 residues. CDR3 nucleotide sequence: TGCTGTGCTAGAGATCGCGTAGCGGGAGGACCCACCGGGGAGCTGTTTTTT. Protein: CCARDRVAGGPTGELFF.

This clonotype has ten or more counts. The chain links TRBV7-2 to TRBJ2-6; D call uncertain. CDR1 is SGHTA, CDR2 FQGNSA, per germline. The CDR3 contains 13 residues. V was trimmed by 5 bases and J by 1 base, leaving 3 bases between them. CDR3 sequence reads: CASSQSGANVLTF. DNA of the CDR3: TGTGCCAGCAGCCAGTCTGGGGCCAACGTCCTGACTTTC.

This clonotype has a count of ten or more. The V and J genes are TRBV12-3 or TRBV12-4 and TRBJ2-7; D is ambiguous. The CDR3 consists of 12 residues. V gave up 2 bases and J gave up 4 bases, with 6 bases separating them. This CDR3 reads CASSLHSYEQYF. As DNA, the CDR3 is TGTGCCAGCAGTTTACACTCTTACGAGCAGTACTTC.

The sample holds many counts of this clonotype. V and J are TRBV29-1 and TRBJ2-2; 13 bases match TRBD2. The V gene end was trimmed by 7 bases and the J gene end by 1 base; junction bases not matched to a gene: 3. Germline-derived CDR1 and CDR2 are SQVTM and ANQGSEA. This CDR3 contains 15 residues. The CDR3 region has the DNA TGCAGCGCCAGACTAGCGGGAGGGAACACCGGGGAGCTGTTTTTT. This translates into CSARLAGGNTGELFF.

This clonotype showed up just a few times. V is TRBV5-1 and J is TRBJ2-3; 7 nucleotides agree with TRBD2. The CDR3 consists of 13 residues. Germline V gives CDR1 SGHRS, CDR2 YFSETQ. Germline trimming cut 1 base from V and 7 bases from J; bases unmatched to any gene: 3. CDR3 sequence: CASSLSGEHTQYF. The CDR3 region has the DNA TGCGCCAGCAGCTTGAGCGGGGAACATACGCAGTATTTT.

This clonotype has a handful of counts. The V and J genes are TRBV10-2 and TRBJ2-1, with D tentatively TRBD1 or TRBD2 (5 bases each). Between the trimmed V and J ends, which lost 4 bases and 6 bases, there was a span of 7 bases. The germline gives CDR1 WSHSY, CDR2 SAAADI. The length of the CDR3 is 12 residues. The CDR3 nucleotides are TGCGCCAGCAGTGGGGGGATCAATGAGCAGTTCTTC. Translation gives CASSGGINEQFF.

Ten or more counts support this clonotype. The chain links TRBV10-1 to TRBJ2-1; 13 bases map to TRBD2. CDR3 size: 14 residues. The trim removed 6 bases at V and 10 bases at J, leaving 6 bases unmatched. In germline, CDR1 is WNHNN, CDR2 SYGVQD (reference sequence). CDR3 bases: TGCGCCAGCAGGTCGGGACTAGCGGGACGCGAGCAGTTCTTC. Its protein product is CASRSGLAGREQFF.

This clonotype occurred many times. V usage is TRBV6-2 or TRBV6-3 and J usage is TRBJ2-3; 7 bases agree with TRBD1. The CDR3 runs to 13 residues. Trimming cost V 6 bases and J 1 base; bases outside gene matches: 1. CDR1 and CDR2 from the germline V gene are MNHEY and SVGEGT. The DNA for the CDR3 is TGTGCCAGCAGCGACAGGGGCACAGATACGCAGTATTTT. Its translation: CASSDRGTDTQYF.

This clonotype was seen repeatedly, ten times or more. The rearrangement links TRBV12-3 or TRBV12-4 to TRBJ2-6; D not resolved. The CDR3 has 17 amino acids. V lost 2 bases, J lost 0 bases, and 11 bases lay in between. CDR3 DNA: TGTGCCAGCAGTTTACTCGGGTTGGTCTCTGGGGCCAACGTCCTGACTTTC. Its translation: CASSLLGLVSGANVLTF.

This clonotype was seen at least ten times. V usage is TRBV12-3 or TRBV12-4 and J usage is TRBJ1-2; D remains ambiguous. Trimming took 3 bases from V and 2 from J, leaving 10 bases between them. This CDR3 region has 14 residues. For the CDR3, the DNA is TGTGCCAGCAGTTTGGTGGCGGTAAACTATGGCTACACCTTC. Translating gives CASSLVAVNYGYTF.

The table lists this clonotype with a few counts. The genes are TRBV7-3 and TRBJ2-2; D remains ambiguous. The V gene lost 6 bases and the J gene lost 5 bases, with 16 bases spanning the gap. CDR3 length: 15 amino acids. CDR1 SGHTA and CDR2 FQGTGA come from the germline V gene. The CDR3 nucleotides are TGTGCCAGCAGTCAGGACCCTTTTCCGACCGGGGAGCTGTTTTTT. Translated: CASSQDPFPTGELFF.

The sample holds many counts of this clonotype. The V call is TRBV30, the J call TRBJ2-7, with D possibly being TRBD1 (6 bases). The CDR3 loop spans 15 amino acids. V lost 6 bases to trimming and J lost 2 bases, with 20 bases between them. The V gene's germline CDR1 is GTSNPN and CDR2 SVGIG (reference sequence). DNA for the CDR3: TGTGCCTGTTCCTTTAGGGACATAGTAGCCTACGAGCAGTACTTC. This translates into CACSFRDIVAYEQYF.

In regard to this clonotype: Possible read error: a much larger clone is one base away. The chain links TRBV11-2 to TRBJ2-5, with D hard to call. CDR1 and CDR2 (germline): SGHAT, FQNNGV. The CDR3 has 14 amino acids. The CDR3 DNA reads TGTGCCAGCAGCTTCCAAAACTTCCAAGAGGCCCAGTACTTC. Residues: CASSFQNFQEAQYF.

This clonotype was seen ten or more times. The V and J genes are TRBV29-1 and TRBJ2-3; D is ambiguous. Trimming took 6 bases from V and 4 from J, leaving 23 bases between them. CDR1 and CDR2 (germline): SQVTM, ANQGSEA. The CDR3 spans 16 residues. This chain's CDR3 is CSVRPHGVSAPDTQYF. In DNA form, the CDR3 reads TGCAGCGTCCGCCCACATGGAGTCAGTGCCCCAGATACGCAGTATTTT.

This clonotype was recorded at least ten times. The genes are TRBV7-2 and TRBJ2-1; 9 nucleotides line up with TRBD2. Trimming took 5 bases from V and 5 from J; bases not matched to a gene: 4. The CDR3 spans 14 residues. Germline-derived CDR1 and CDR2 are SGHTA and FQGNSA. The CDR3, as DNA: TGTGCCAGCAGCCCGGGACTAGCAAACAATGAGCAGTTCTTC. Amino acid sequence: CASSPGLANNEQFF.

Comment on this clonotype: The junction departs from the called germline gene at one end, perhaps through a read error. The chain links TRBV7-2 to TRBJ2-5; no clear D gene. The CDR3 covers 12 residues. Germline lookup yields CDR1 SGHTA and CDR2 FQGNSA. The CDR3 DNA is TGTGCCAGCAGCGAAGATGTGGAGATCCAGTACTTC. Its translation: CASSEDVEIQYF.

The rearrangement uses TRBV7-2 and TRBJ2-1, with D uncertain. The CDR3 totals 15 residues. Germline V gives CDR1 SGHTA, CDR2 FQGNSA. V was shortened by 1 base and J by 2 bases, with 9 bases between the two germline ends. CDR3: CASSLDGPTYNEQFF. In DNA, the CDR3 is TGTGCCAGCAGCTTAGACGGGCCGACCTACAATGAGCAGTTCTTC.

There are a few counts of this clonotype. The chain couples TRBV29-1 to TRBJ2-7; D unresolved. Between the trimmed V and J ends, which lost 6 bases and 2 bases, there was a span of 11 bases. Germline V gene lookup returns CDR1 SQVTM and CDR2 ANQGSEA. This CDR3 spans 12 amino acids. CDR3 protein: CSVGPGTYEQYF. For the CDR3, the DNA is TGCAGCGTCGGCCCAGGTACCTACGAGCAGTACTTC.

This clonotype was found a few times. The gene calls are TRBV7-2 and TRBJ2-2; either TRBD1 or TRBD2 may supply D (5 bases each). The CDR3 loop spans 15 amino acids. V dropped 1 base and J dropped 3 bases, with 9 bases sitting between them. Looked up from germline, CDR1 is SGHTA and CDR2 is FQGNSA. CDR3 protein: CASSLGMGDTGELFF. The DNA for the CDR3 is TGTGCCAGCAGCTTAGGCATGGGGGACACCGGGGAGCTGTTTTTT.

In its sample, this clonotype was seen many times. J is TRBJ2-7 and V is TRBV5-4; 9 bases match TRBD2. The CDR3 runs to 15 residues. CDR1 and CDR2 (germline): SGHNT, YYREEE (reference sequence). V lost 3 bases to trimming and J lost 3 bases; unmatched junction nucleotides: 7. This chain's CDR3 is CASSSGSGRDYEQYF. CDR3 coding DNA: TGTGCCAGCAGCTCCGGTAGCGGGAGAGACTACGAGCAGTACTTC.

This clonotype was counted many times. The rearrangement links TRBV7-8 to TRBJ1-1, with unresolved D. The CDR3 spans 14 residues. Trimming removed 4 bases at V and 4 bases at J, with 13 bases between. Per germline, CDR1 SGHVS and CDR2 FQNEAQ. This chain's CDR3 is CASSSSQASTEAFF. As DNA, the CDR3 is TGTGCCAGCAGCTCATCCCAGGCGAGCACTGAAGCTTTCTTT.

This clonotype was counted many times. This chain connects TRBV28 to TRBJ2-3, with 10 bases lining up with TRBD1. Germline-derived CDR1 and CDR2 are MDHEN and SYDVKM. CDR3 length: 16 residues. After removal of 4 bases from V and 3 bases from J, the junction contained 7 bases not matched to a gene. CDR3 residues: CASSSPRDRGTDTQYF. The CDR3 nucleotides read TGTGCCAGCAGTTCACCTCGGGACAGGGGAACAGATACGCAGTATTTT. Filled out from reference TRBV28 and TRBJ2-3, the complete variable domain reads DVKVTQSSRYLVKRTGEKVFLECVQDMDHENMFWYRQDPGLGLRLIYFSYDVKMKEKGDIPEGYSVSREKKERFSLILESASTNQTSMYLCASSSPRDRGTDTQYFGPGTRLTVL.

The table lists this clonotype with a few counts. This rearrangement joins TRBV5-1 to TRBJ2-5; D may be TRBD1 or TRBD2 (5 bases each). V was clipped by 4 bases and J by 5 bases, with 9 bases between them. Germline CDR1 SGHRS, CDR2 YFSETQ. CDR3 length equals 12 residues. The CDR3 coding sequence is TGCGCCAGCAGCATTGGGACGGAGACCCAGTACTTC. This sequence encodes CASSIGTETQYF.

This clonotype was seen more than once but under ten times. This sequence may be a read error, since a much larger clone differs from it by one base. The chain carries TRBV20-1 and TRBJ1-2; tentatively, D is TRBD1 (5 bases). The CDR3 runs 13 residues. V was shortened by 0 bases and J by 4 bases, with 9 bases between the two germline ends. CDR1 is DFQATT and CDR2 is SNEGSKA in the germline V gene (reference sequence). DNA for the CDR3: TGCAGTGCTAGAGAGGCCGGGACCTATGGCTACACCTTC. Protein: CSAREAGTYGYTF.

This clonotype has a handful of counts. The rearrangement uses TRBV3-1 and TRBJ1-1; D ambiguous. Germline CDR1 reads LGHDT; CDR2 reads YNNKEL (reference sequence). Trimming took 0 bases from V and 1 from J, leaving 9 bases between them. This CDR3 spans 15 amino acids. The CDR3 DNA sequence: TGTGCCAGCAGCCAAGATGTGATGGAGAACACTGAAGCTTTCTTT. Translated, it gives CASSQDVMENTEAFF.

The sample holds many counts of this clonotype. The chain combines TRBV5-1 with TRBJ1-1, with 7 bases identical to TRBD1. Germline V CDR1 and CDR2: SGHRS, YFSETQ. This CDR3 is built from 15 residues. J lost 5 bases, V lost 4 bases, and 11 bases had no gene match. The CDR3 reads CASSPRQGGATEAFF. As DNA, the CDR3 is TGCGCCAGCAGCCCCCGACAGGGCGGGGCGACTGAAGCTTTCTTT.

This clonotype appeared many times. This rearrangement joins TRBV15 to TRBJ2-7; no clear D. The CDR3 is made up of 13 amino acids. Trimming stripped 2 bases from V and 7 bases from J, with 12 bases between. Germline V gene lookup returns CDR1 LNHNV and CDR2 YYDKDF (reference sequence). The CDR3 region is CATSRHDLWEQYF. The CDR3 DNA is TGTGCCACCAGCAGACACGATCTTTGGGAGCAGTACTTC.